This T cell receptor (beta chain) was observed in a study of regulatory T cells in long-lasting Graves disease. The V gene lost 2 bases and the J gene lost 8 bases, with 16 bases spanning the gap. Germline V CDR1 and CDR2: LGHDT, YNNKEL (reference sequence). CDR3 length: 16 residues. Time point of the sample: newly diagnosed GD, antithyroid drugs for less than 3 months. Extracted RNA from PBMCs served as the source of the TCR library. Sequencing libraries for TCR beta were prepared with iRepertoire HTBI primers and Arm-PCR of CDR3 regions. TCRdb reprocessed the multiplex PCR reads via MiXCR and lists one record per CDR3 protein. Among 400,000 to 450,000 distinct CDR3 sequences listed, about 17% were seen once. These data were likewise used in another study, on T cells in Graves' hyperthyroidism and ophthalmopathy. In that study: A first-round RT-PCR of the TCR CDR3 used the HTBI primer set. A 13 V-J signature model discriminated ophthalmopathy versus stable hyperthyroidism. The model foresaw ophthalmopathy a median roughly 6.6 months prior to onset.

The material was peripheral blood mononuclear cells (PBMCs), obtained at new diagnosis, from a patient treated with antithyroid drugs. This clonotype was obtained from a woman under 40 with Graves disease. The rearrangement uses TRBV3-1 and TRBJ1-6; D remains ambiguous. This CDR3 reads CASSQSDGVGDSPLHF. The CDR3 DNA reads TGTGCCAGCAGCCAAAGTGACGGGGTCGGCGATTCACCCCTCCACTTT.